Sequencing of this TCR beta chain was carried out in a study of radiotherapy plus CTLA-4 blockade in lung cancer. CDR1 and CDR2 (germline): SEHNR, FQNEAQ (reference sequence). This CDR3 has 15 residues. V lost 3 bases and J lost 5; bases outside the gene matches: 4. Clones were sequenced by immunoSEQ multiplex PCR, and TCRdb holds only the in-frame ones, with some missing. This table has around 99,000 clones, roughly 88% appearing once. This clone was seen only once. The chain carries TRBV7-9 and TRBJ2-7, with TRBD2 identical over 13 bases. This sequence originates from a human donor with non-small cell lung cancer that progressed on radiotherapy plus ipilimumab. Source: peripheral blood, taken from a patient treated with radiotherapy plus ipilimumab. The CDR3: CASSLGTSGTDEQYF. CDR3 DNA: TGTGCCAGCAGCTTGGGGACTAGCGGGACGGACGAGCAGTACTTC.